A selection of T cell receptor beta chains follows, all from one sample in a study of blood T cell repertoires in COVID-19. This table comes from immunoSEQ multiplex PCR, and its TCRdb copy is limited to in-frame clones, with some not included. The sample yields over 600,000 clones, approximately 90% seen once. Sequencing was done on a sample of peripheral blood. The source is a woman younger than 35 with acute or convalescent COVID-19. The CDR3 runs from the conserved cysteine through the conserved F or W. A D gene is named only where the DNA matches it firmly. Only some rows state a clone size, as once, few, many or a class for expanded clones.

CDR3 protein: CASSVVGRGDTEAFF
CDR3 DNA: TGTGCCAGCAGCGTAGTCGGGAGGGGGGACACTGAAGCTTTCTTT
V gene: TRBV9
J gene: TRBJ1-1
D gene: .
CDR3 length: 15
clone size: once

CDR3 protein: CSVTQGIPYGYTF
CDR3 DNA: TGCAGCGTAACCCAGGGGATCCCCTATGGCTACACCTTC
V gene: TRBV29-1
J gene: TRBJ1-2
D gene: .
CDR3 length: 13
clone size: .

CDR3 protein: CASSSTGFYGYTF
CDR3 DNA: TGTGCCAGCAGTTCCACAGGGTTCTATGGCTACACCTTC
V gene: TRBV6-5
J gene: TRBJ1-2
D gene: .
CDR3 length: 13
clone size: .

CDR3 protein: CASSPSTGHNYGYTF
CDR3 DNA: TGCGCCAGCAGCCCGTCGACAGGGCATAACTATGGCTACACCTTC
V gene: TRBV5-1
J gene: TRBJ1-2
D gene: TRBD1
CDR3 length: 15
clone size: .

CDR3 protein: CATSEQGRPDQPQHF
CDR3 DNA: TGTGCCACCAGTGAACAGGGGCGCCCCGATCAGCCCCAGCATTTT
V gene: TRBV24-1
J gene: TRBJ1-5
D gene: TRBD1
CDR3 length: 15
clone size: once

CDR3 protein: CASSLRGGPYNEQFF
CDR3 DNA: TGCGCCAGCAGCTTACGGGGTGGCCCCTACAATGAGCAGTTCTTC
V gene: TRBV5-1
J gene: TRBJ2-1
D gene: .
CDR3 length: 15
clone size: .

CDR3 protein: CASSPTVLNTEAFF
CDR3 DNA: TGTGCCAGCAGCCCGACAGTTTTGAACACTGAAGCTTTCTTT
V gene: TRBV11-2
J gene: TRBJ1-1
D gene: .
CDR3 length: 14
clone size: .

CDR3 protein: CASSVRDRVQYF
CDR3 DNA: TGTGCCAGCAGCGTCCGGGACAGAGTGCAGTATTTT
V gene: TRBV3-1/TRBV3-2
J gene: TRBJ2-3
D gene: TRBD1
CDR3 length: 12
clone size: .

CDR3 protein: CASSSQTNTEAFF
CDR3 DNA: TGTGCCAGCAGTTCCCAGACTAACACTGAAGCTTTCTTT
V gene: TRBV6-5
J gene: TRBJ1-1
D gene: .
CDR3 length: 13
clone size: .

CDR3 protein: CASSLLSGGAFNEQFF
CDR3 DNA: TGCGCCAGCAGCTTGTTAAGCGGGGGGGCCTTCAATGAGCAGTTCTTC
V gene: TRBV5-1
J gene: TRBJ2-1
D gene: TRBD2
CDR3 length: 16
clone size: .

CDR3 protein: CSVDRDRGISEAFF
CDR3 DNA: TGCAGCGTCGACCGGGACAGGGGTATCTCTGAAGCTTTCTTT
V gene: TRBV29-1
J gene: TRBJ1-1
D gene: TRBD1
CDR3 length: 14
clone size: .

CDR3 protein: CASSKGQGVGAQHF
CDR3 DNA: TGTGCCAGCAGTAAGGGACAGGGGGTGGGGGCCCAGCATTTT
V gene: TRBV6-5
J gene: TRBJ1-5
D gene: TRBD1
CDR3 length: 14
clone size: .

CDR3 protein: CASRDQTGAGNTIYF
CDR3 DNA: TGTGCCAGCAGGGACCAGACAGGGGCAGGAAACACCATATATTTT
V gene: TRBV6-5
J gene: TRBJ1-3
D gene: TRBD1
CDR3 length: 15
clone size: .

CDR3 protein: CSASTGRAFF
CDR3 DNA: TGCAGTGCTAGTACAGGCCGAGCTTTCTTT
V gene: TRBV20-1
J gene: TRBJ1-1
D gene: .
CDR3 length: 10
clone size: .

CDR3 protein: CATSRDNGPNEKLFF
CDR3 DNA: TGTGCCACCAGCAGAGATAACGGTCCTAATGAAAAACTGTTTTTT
V gene: TRBV15
J gene: TRBJ1-4
D gene: .
CDR3 length: 15
clone size: .

CDR3 protein: CASSPRGGYNSPLHF
CDR3 DNA: TGTGCCAGCAGTCCCCGCGGGGGGTATAATTCACCCCTCCACTTT
V gene: TRBV6-5
J gene: TRBJ1-6
D gene: .
CDR3 length: 15
clone size: .

CDR3 protein: CASSLRFNQPQHF
CDR3 DNA: TGTGCCAGCAGTTTGCGGTTCAATCAGCCCCAGCATTTT
V gene: TRBV12-3/TRBV12-4
J gene: TRBJ1-5
D gene: .
CDR3 length: 13
clone size: .

CDR3 protein: CASSLPRTGMNTEAFF
CDR3 DNA: TGTGCCAGCAGCTTGCCCAGGACAGGGATGAACACTGAAGCTTTCTTT
V gene: TRBV5-5
J gene: TRBJ1-1
D gene: TRBD1
CDR3 length: 16
clone size: .

CDR3 protein: CASRPRGNTGELFF
CDR3 DNA: TGTGCCAGTAGGCCCCGCGGGAACACCGGGGAGCTGTTTTTT
V gene: TRBV19
J gene: TRBJ2-2
D gene: .
CDR3 length: 14
clone size: few

CDR3 protein: CASGFITAGANVLTF
CDR3 DNA: TGTGCTAGTGGTTTTATAACTGCTGGGGCCAACGTCCTGACTTTC
V gene: TRBV12-5
J gene: TRBJ2-6
D gene: .
CDR3 length: 15
clone size: .

CDR3 protein: CASSSIGRGVVAEQYF
CDR3 DNA: TGTGCCAGCAGCTCAATAGGTCGGGGGGTAGTTGCCGAGCAGTACTTC
V gene: TRBV7-9
J gene: TRBJ2-7
D gene: TRBD2
CDR3 length: 16
clone size: .

CDR3 protein: CASSLQGNYGYTF
CDR3 DNA: TGTGCCAGCAGTTTACAGGGGAACTATGGCTACACCTTC
V gene: TRBV12-3/TRBV12-4
J gene: TRBJ1-2
D gene: .
CDR3 length: 13
clone size: few

CDR3 protein: CASSFTDNEQFF
CDR3 DNA: TGTGCCAGCAGTTTTACGGACAATGAGCAGTTCTTC
V gene: TRBV28
J gene: TRBJ2-1
D gene: .
CDR3 length: 12
clone size: .

CDR3 protein: CAWSILPTPNTEAFF
CDR3 DNA: TGTGCCTGGAGCATCCTCCCGACACCGAACACTGAAGCTTTCTTT
V gene: TRBV30
J gene: TRBJ1-1
D gene: .
CDR3 length: 15
clone size: .

CDR3 protein: CASSRSGPGANVLTF
CDR3 DNA: TGTGCCAGCTCACGTTCAGGGCCTGGGGCCAACGTCCTGACTTTC
V gene: TRBV18
J gene: TRBJ2-6
D gene: .
CDR3 length: 15
clone size: .

CDR3 protein: CASSEVSGGADEQFF
CDR3 DNA: TGTGCCAGCAGTGAAGTTAGCGGGGGGGCCGATGAGCAGTTCTTC
V gene: TRBV6-1
J gene: TRBJ2-1
D gene: TRBD2
CDR3 length: 15
clone size: .